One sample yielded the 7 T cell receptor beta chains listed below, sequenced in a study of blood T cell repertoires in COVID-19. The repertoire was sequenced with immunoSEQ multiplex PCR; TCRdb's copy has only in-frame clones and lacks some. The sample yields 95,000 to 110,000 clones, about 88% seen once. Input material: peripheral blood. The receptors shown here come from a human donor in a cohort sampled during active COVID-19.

The CDR3 region is CASSWGGSPPYQETQYF. The CDR3 DNA sequence: TGCGCCAGCAGCTGGGGCGGCAGTCCGCCCTACCAAGAGACCCAGTACTTC. The rearrangement links TRBV5-1 to TRBJ2-5; tentatively, D is TRBD1 (5 bases). The CDR3 is 17 amino acids. The germline gives CDR1 SGHRS, CDR2 YFSETQ. With 3 bases removed from V and 0 bases from J, the gap between germline ends came to 18 bases.

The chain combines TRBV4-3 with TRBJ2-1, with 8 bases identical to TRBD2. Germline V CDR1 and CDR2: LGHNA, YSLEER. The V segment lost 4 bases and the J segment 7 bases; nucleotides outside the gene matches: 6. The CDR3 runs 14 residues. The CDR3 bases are TGCGCCAGCAGCCCGGGAGGGGGGTTAAATGAGCAGTTCTTC. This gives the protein CASSPGGGLNEQFF.

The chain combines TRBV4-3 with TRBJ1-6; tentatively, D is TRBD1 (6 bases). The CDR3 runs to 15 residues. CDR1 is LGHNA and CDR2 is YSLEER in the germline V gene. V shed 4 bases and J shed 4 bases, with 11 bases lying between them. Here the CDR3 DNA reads TGCGCCAGCAGCCGGGGGCGGGGGTATAATTCACCCCTCCACTTT. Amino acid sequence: CASSRGRGYNSPLHF.

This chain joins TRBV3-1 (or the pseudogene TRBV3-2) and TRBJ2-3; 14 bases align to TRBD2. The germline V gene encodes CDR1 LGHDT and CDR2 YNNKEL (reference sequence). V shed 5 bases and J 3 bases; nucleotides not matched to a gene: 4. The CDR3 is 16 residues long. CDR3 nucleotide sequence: TGTGCCAGCAGCGGGACTAGCGGGAGCTCTACAGATACGCAGTATTTT. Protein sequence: CASSGTSGSSTDTQYF.

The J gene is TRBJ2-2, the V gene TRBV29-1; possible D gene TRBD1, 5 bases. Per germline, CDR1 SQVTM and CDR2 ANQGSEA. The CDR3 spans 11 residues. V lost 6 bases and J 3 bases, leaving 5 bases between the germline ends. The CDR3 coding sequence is TGCAGCGTACAGGACACCGGGGAGCTGTTTTTT. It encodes CSVQDTGELFF.

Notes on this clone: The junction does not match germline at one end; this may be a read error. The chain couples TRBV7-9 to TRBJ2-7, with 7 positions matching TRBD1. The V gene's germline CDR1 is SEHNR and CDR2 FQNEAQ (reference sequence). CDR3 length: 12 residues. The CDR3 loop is CASSEGGGQPRF. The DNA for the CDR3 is TGTGCCAGCAGCGAAGGGGGCGGACAGCCGCGCTTC.

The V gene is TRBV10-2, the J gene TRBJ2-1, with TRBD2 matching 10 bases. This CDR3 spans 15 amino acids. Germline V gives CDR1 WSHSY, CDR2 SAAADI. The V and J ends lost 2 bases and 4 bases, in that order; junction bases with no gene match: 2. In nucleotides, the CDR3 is TGCGCCAGCAGTGAGGCTAGCGGGGGATACAATGAGCAGTTCTTC. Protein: CASSEASGGYNEQFF.